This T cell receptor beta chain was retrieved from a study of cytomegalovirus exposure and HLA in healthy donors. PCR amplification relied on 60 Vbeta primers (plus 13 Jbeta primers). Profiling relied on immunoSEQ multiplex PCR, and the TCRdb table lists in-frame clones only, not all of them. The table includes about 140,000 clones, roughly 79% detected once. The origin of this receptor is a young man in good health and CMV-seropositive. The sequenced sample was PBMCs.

CDR3 in DNA: TGCGCCAGCAGTCTGGAGGGACAGGGGATTGGGACGCAGTATTTT. Translating it yields CASSLEGQGIGTQYF. V is TRBV10-1 and J is TRBJ2-3; 10 bases agree with TRBD1. Germline CDR1 and CDR2: WNHNN and SYGVQD (reference sequence). V was clipped by 5 bases and J by 9 bases; unmatched bases: 11. CDR3 length: 15 residues.